This T cell receptor beta chain originates from a study of T cells in Graves' hyperthyroidism and ophthalmopathy. The overall study: Once the initial diagnosis was made, peripheral blood was obtained before any treatment.

Comments on this clonotype: What it binds is unknown.

Study-wide points: A 13 V-J signature model discriminated ophthalmopathy versus stable hyperthyroidism.

Over 18 months, lack of ophthalmopathy progression marked Graves' hyperthyroidism as stable. RNA transcripts were the template for amplifying TCR beta CDR3 regions. The TCR CDR3 first-round RT-PCR relied on the HTBI primer set. TCRdb re-called the multiplex PCR reads with MiXCR, one entry per CDR3 protein. The repertoire holds approximately 510,000 distinct CDR3 sequences, more than 20% seen once, with less than 30% in the top ten. There are 15 residues in the CDR3. V lost 4 bases and J lost 0, with 13 bases in between. The source of this sequence is a man younger than 30 with Graves' hyperthyroidism. Sequencing was performed on blood. The chain is built from TRBV12-3 or TRBV12-4 and TRBJ2-7; D call uncertain. CDR3 amino acids: CASSSSRTSSYEQYF. For the CDR3, the DNA is TGTGCCAGCAGTTCGAGCAGGACGAGCTCCTACGAGCAGTACTTC.